This T cell receptor beta chain is drawn from a study of blood T cell repertoires in COVID-19. Study-wide background: Sites across the United States, Italy and Spain contributed samples from acute and convalescent COVID-19. Sample material is recorded as cDNA or gDNA derived from T cells, B-cell-depleted T cells, or PBMCs.

In the source study's methods: Nucleated cell number was recorded as an estimate derived from reference gene primer amplification. TCRdb's table, derived via immunoSEQ multiplex PCR, lists solely in-frame clones and lacks some. D and trimming were read from the DNA, whereas the V and J calls and clone size are those reported in that table. The sample shows 240,000 or so clones, 70% to 75% of them seen only once. The CDR3 is made up of 14 amino acids. Germline V CDR1 and CDR2: SGHAT, FQNNGV. The V gene end was trimmed by 6 bases and the J gene end by 6 bases; junction bases not matched to a gene: 7. This TCR was recovered from a woman of 80 years or more with acute or convalescent COVID-19. Sequencing was done on a sample of peripheral blood. J is TRBJ1-5 and V is TRBV11-2, with 8 bases that match TRBD1. The DNA of the CDR3 is TGTGCCAGCAGTTCAGCAGGGGGCGGTCAGCCCCAGCATTTT. This gives the protein CASSSAGGGQPQHF.